This TCR beta chain was profiled in a study of T cells after yellow fever vaccination. Template switching with 5'RACE generated the TCR cDNA and added a universal primer site and UMIs. TCRdb called the 5' RACE reads again in MiXCR, with one record for every CDR3 protein. There are 300,000 to 450,000 distinct CDR3 sequences in the sample; around 8.1% occur only once, and 15% to 20% lies in the top ten. This clonotype was detected many times. Antigen unknown. Whole-study findings and limits: Weaker overall was a secondary response that nonetheless peaked faster, on day 5 versus 15. Post-booster samples contained most primary-vaccination clones (approximately 96% CD4, less than 90% CD8).

This TCR was recovered from a man aged 18 to 30 who received the YFV17D yellow fever vaccine. This specimen was PBMCs, taken 45 days after the first yellow fever vaccination.

The CDR3 region is CASSVTAGEETQYF. In DNA form, the CDR3 reads TGTGCCAGCAGTGTGACGGCGGGGGAGGAGACCCAGTACTTC. The chain has TRBV2 and TRBJ2-5, with 7 positions matching TRBD2. CDR1 and CDR2 (germline): SNHLY, FYNNEI. V dropped 4 bases and J dropped 5; count of bases not matched to a gene: 7. The CDR3 has 14 amino acids.